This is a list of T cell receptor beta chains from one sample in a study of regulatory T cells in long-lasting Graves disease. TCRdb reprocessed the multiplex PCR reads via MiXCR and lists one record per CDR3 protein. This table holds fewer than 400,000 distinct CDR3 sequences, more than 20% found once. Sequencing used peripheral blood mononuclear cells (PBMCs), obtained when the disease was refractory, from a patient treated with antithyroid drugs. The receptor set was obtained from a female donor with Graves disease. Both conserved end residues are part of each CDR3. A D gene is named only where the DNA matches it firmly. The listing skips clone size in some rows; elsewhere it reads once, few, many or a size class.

CDR3aa: CASSFYQGELFF; CDR3nt: TGTGCCAGCAGTTTCTACCAGGGGGAGCTGTTTTTT; abundance: NA; j_gene: TRBJ2-2; d_gene: NA; v_gene: TRBV27
CDR3aa: CASSLYQGYNSPLHF; CDR3nt: TGTGCCAGCAGCCTCTATCAGGGGTATAATTCACCCCTCCACTTT; abundance: NA; j_gene: TRBJ1-6; d_gene: NA; v_gene: TRBV14
CDR3aa: CASSSPGQENYGYTF; CDR3nt: TGTGCCAGCAGCTCTCCGGGACAGGAGAACTATGGCTACACCTTC; abundance: many; j_gene: TRBJ1-2; d_gene: TRBD1; v_gene: TRBV5-6
CDR3aa: CSAMGLAGGGGTDTQYF; CDR3nt: TGCAGTGCTATGGGACTAGCGGGAGGGGGCGGCACAGATACGCAGTATTTT; abundance: NA; j_gene: TRBJ2-3; d_gene: TRBD2; v_gene: TRBV20-1
CDR3aa: CASSVRSGLDEQYF; CDR3nt: TGTGCCAGCAGTGTTAGGTCAGGGCTTGACGAGCAGTACTTC; abundance: few; j_gene: TRBJ2-7; d_gene: NA; v_gene: TRBV6-1
CDR3aa: CASSLYFTGELFF; CDR3nt: TGTGCCAGCAGCTTATATTTCACCGGGGAGCTGTTTTTT; abundance: few; j_gene: TRBJ2-2; d_gene: NA; v_gene: TRBV7-3
CDR3aa: CASSYGQGNYGYTF; CDR3nt: TGTGCCAGCAGTTATGGACAGGGGAACTATGGCTACACCTTC; abundance: many; j_gene: TRBJ1-2; d_gene: TRBD1; v_gene: TRBV6-5
CDR3aa: CASSSRDYQGYNEQFF; CDR3nt: TGTGCCAGCAGCTCCCGGGACTACCAAGGCTACAATGAGCAGTTCTTC; abundance: NA; j_gene: TRBJ2-1; d_gene: TRBD2; v_gene: TRBV2
CDR3aa: CASTPGTGPYEQYF; CDR3nt: TGTGCCAGCACCCCCGGGACAGGGCCCTACGAGCAGTACTTC; abundance: many; j_gene: TRBJ2-7; d_gene: TRBD1; v_gene: TRBV11-2
CDR3aa: CASTPVEGVSYEQYF; CDR3nt: TGTGCCAGCACCCCAGTGGAGGGAGTCTCCTACGAGCAGTACTTC; abundance: many; j_gene: TRBJ2-7; d_gene: NA; v_gene: TRBV7-2
CDR3aa: CASSPVGNTIYF; CDR3nt: TGTGCCAGCAGCCCCGTTGGAAACACCATATATTTT; abundance: NA; j_gene: TRBJ1-3; d_gene: NA; v_gene: TRBV11-2
CDR3aa: CASSFDSSGRFSQPQHF; CDR3nt: TGTGCCAGCAGCTTTGACAGCTCGGGCCGGTTTAGTCAGCCCCAGCATTTT; abundance: many; j_gene: TRBJ1-5; d_gene: NA; v_gene: TRBV12-3/TRBV12-4
CDR3aa: CASSQGGNEAFF; CDR3nt: TGTGCCAGCAGCCAAGGGGGAAATGAAGCTTTCTTT; abundance: NA; j_gene: TRBJ1-1; d_gene: NA; v_gene: TRBV4-2
CDR3aa: CASSLVQGFGTGELFF; CDR3nt: TGTGCCAGCAGCTTAGTACAGGGTTTCGGCACCGGGGAGCTGTTTTTT; abundance: NA; j_gene: TRBJ2-2; d_gene: NA; v_gene: TRBV7-8
CDR3aa: CASRSGPSSGNTIYF; CDR3nt: TGTGCCAGTCGGTCGGGACCGAGCTCTGGAAACACCATATATTTT; abundance: many; j_gene: TRBJ1-3; d_gene: NA; v_gene: TRBV2
CDR3aa: CASILDRVGYGYTF; CDR3nt: TGTGCCAGCATCCTGGACAGGGTTGGCTATGGCTACACCTTC; abundance: many; j_gene: TRBJ1-2; d_gene: TRBD1; v_gene: TRBV6-2/TRBV6-3
CDR3aa: CASSIGGSYEQYF; CDR3nt: TGTGCCAGTAGTATAGGTGGGAGCTACGAGCAGTACTTC; abundance: NA; j_gene: TRBJ2-7; d_gene: NA; v_gene: TRBV19
CDR3aa: CSARDLALSSGANVLTF; CDR3nt: TGCAGTGCTAGAGATCTTGCCCTTTCCTCTGGGGCCAACGTCCTGACTTTC; abundance: many; j_gene: TRBJ2-6; d_gene: NA; v_gene: TRBV20-1
CDR3aa: CASSYSGFRQNTEAFF; CDR3nt: TGTGCCAGCAGTTACTCAGGGTTCAGACAGAACACTGAAGCTTTCTTT; abundance: many; j_gene: TRBJ1-1; d_gene: NA; v_gene: TRBV6-5
CDR3aa: CASSLRRGTSDLGETQYF; CDR3nt: TGTGCCAGCAGCCTCCGACGGGGAACTAGCGACCTGGGGGAGACCCAGTACTTC; abundance: NA; j_gene: TRBJ2-5; d_gene: TRBD2; v_gene: TRBV3-1
CDR3aa: CASSLSPGVTYEQYF; CDR3nt: TGTGCCAGCAGTTTATCTCCAGGGGTGACCTACGAGCAGTACTTC; abundance: NA; j_gene: TRBJ2-7; d_gene: NA; v_gene: TRBV28
CDR3aa: CSVDRGENIQYF; CDR3nt: TGCAGCGTTGACAGGGGTGAAAACATTCAGTACTTC; abundance: NA; j_gene: TRBJ2-4; d_gene: NA; v_gene: TRBV29-1
CDR3aa: CSVVGRHYEQYF; CDR3nt: TGCAGCGTGGTCGGGAGGCACTACGAGCAGTACTTC; abundance: NA; j_gene: TRBJ2-7; d_gene: TRBD2; v_gene: TRBV29-1
CDR3aa: CSVEGGTGGFQETQYF; CDR3nt: TGCAGCGTTGAAGGGGGGACAGGGGGTTTCCAAGAGACCCAGTACTTC; abundance: NA; j_gene: TRBJ2-5; d_gene: TRBD1; v_gene: TRBV29-1
CDR3aa: CASSLAPGTGGTNYSPLHF; CDR3nt: TGTGCCAGCAGCTTAGCGCCCGGGACAGGGGGGACCAATTATTCACCCCTCCACTTT; abundance: many; j_gene: TRBJ1-6; d_gene: TRBD1; v_gene: TRBV7-6
CDR3aa: CASSTGTGYRFDEQYF; CDR3nt: TGTGCCAGCAGTACCGGGACAGGGTACCGCTTCGACGAGCAGTACTTC; abundance: many; j_gene: TRBJ2-7; d_gene: TRBD1; v_gene: TRBV28
CDR3aa: CASSYSIGLDTLSYEQYF; CDR3nt: TGTGCCAGCAGTTACTCGATCGGCTTGGACACCTTATCCTACGAGCAGTACTTC; abundance: many; j_gene: TRBJ2-7; d_gene: NA; v_gene: TRBV6-5
CDR3aa: CANSLSWTGGNSPLHF; CDR3nt: TGTGCCAACAGTCTGTCCTGGACAGGGGGAAATTCACCCCTCCACTTT; abundance: many; j_gene: TRBJ1-6; d_gene: TRBD1; v_gene: TRBV28
CDR3aa: CRVGSGFQETQYF; CDR3nt: TGTCGGGTTGGGAGCGGGTTTCAAGAGACCCAGTACTTC; abundance: many; j_gene: TRBJ2-5; d_gene: NA; v_gene: TRBV20-1
CDR3aa: CASSLGTLRSETQYF; CDR3nt: TGTGCCAGCAGTCTCGGGACTCTGAGGTCGGAGACCCAGTACTTC; abundance: many; j_gene: TRBJ2-5; d_gene: NA; v_gene: TRBV28
CDR3aa: CASSQVHTGELFF; CDR3nt: TGTGCCAGCAGCCAAGTGCATACCGGGGAGCTGTTTTTT; abundance: few; j_gene: TRBJ2-2; d_gene: NA; v_gene: TRBV3-1
CDR3aa: CASSLGGRVEQFF; CDR3nt: TGTGCCAGCAGCTTAGGGGGGCGGGTTGAGCAGTTCTTC; abundance: NA; j_gene: TRBJ2-1; d_gene: NA; v_gene: TRBV7-6
CDR3aa: CASRETVPYEQYF; CDR3nt: TGTGCCAGCAGAGAAACAGTACCCTACGAGCAGTACTTC; abundance: many; j_gene: TRBJ2-7; d_gene: NA; v_gene: TRBV2
CDR3aa: CASSTSGTGTPYEQYF; CDR3nt: TGTGCCAGCAGTACCTCCGGGACAGGGACCCCCTACGAGCAGTACTTC; abundance: many; j_gene: TRBJ2-7; d_gene: TRBD1; v_gene: TRBV6-1
CDR3aa: CASSLGHTTYEQYF; CDR3nt: TGCGCCAGCAGCTTGGGGCATACTACCTACGAGCAGTACTTC; abundance: NA; j_gene: TRBJ2-7; d_gene: NA; v_gene: TRBV5-1
CDR3aa: CASSPDLNTGELFF; CDR3nt: TGTGCCAGCTCACCAGACTTGAACACCGGGGAGCTGTTTTTT; abundance: NA; j_gene: TRBJ2-2; d_gene: NA; v_gene: TRBV12-3/TRBV12-4
CDR3aa: CASSEPGGTEAFF; CDR3nt: TGCGCCAGCAGCGAGCCCGGGGGGACTGAAGCTTTCTTT; abundance: few; j_gene: TRBJ1-1; d_gene: NA; v_gene: TRBV5-1
CDR3aa: CSVLGPGAHSGANVLTF; CDR3nt: TGCAGCGTTCTCGGGCCGGGGGCCCACTCTGGGGCCAACGTCCTGACTTTC; abundance: few; j_gene: TRBJ2-6; d_gene: NA; v_gene: TRBV29-1
CDR3aa: CASSLVQGPDAFF; CDR3nt: TGTGCCAGCAGCTTAGTACAGGGGCCAGATGCTTTCTTT; abundance: few; j_gene: TRBJ1-1; d_gene: TRBD1; v_gene: TRBV7-9
CDR3aa: CASSRVDYEQYF; CDR3nt: TGTGCCAGCTCCCGGGTTGACTACGAGCAGTACTTC; abundance: many; j_gene: TRBJ2-7; d_gene: NA; v_gene: TRBV12-3/TRBV12-4
CDR3aa: CASSPGVGRERWTQYF; CDR3nt: TGTGCCAGCTCACCAGGCGTTGGGAGGGAAAGATGGACCCAGTACTTC; abundance: few; j_gene: TRBJ2-5; d_gene: TRBD2; v_gene: TRBV18